Listed below are T cell receptor beta chains from one sample, sequenced in a study of post-analysis software for immune sequencing data. TCRdb reprocessed the PCR reads via MiXCR and lists one record per CDR3 protein. The sample yields roughly 730,000 distinct CDR3 sequences, about 32% seen once. Specimen: blood. The receptors originated from a girl aged 10 to 17 with multiple sclerosis. CDR3s include the opening cysteine and the closing phenylalanine or tryptophan. Each record gives: clone size, J gene, D gene, V gene, CDR3 DNA, CDR3 protein. The D gene is left open where the match is weak. Size is omitted from some rows. Given values are once, few, many or a class for expanded clones.

size: NA
J: TRBJ2-5
D: TRBD1
V: TRBV19
DNA: TGTGCCAGTAACGGCGGACAGGTCGGAGAGACCCAGTACTTC
CDR3: CASNGGQVGETQYF

size: NA
J: TRBJ1-4
D: NA
V: TRBV20-1
DNA: TGCAGTGCTAGGTCGGGGGCTAATGAAAAACTGTTTTTT
CDR3: CSARSGANEKLFF

size: few
J: TRBJ2-1
D: NA
V: TRBV28
DNA: TGTGCCAGCAGTCCACCCGGGACCATAGGCAATGAGCAGTTCTTC
CDR3: CASSPPGTIGNEQFF

size: few
J: TRBJ2-7
D: NA
V: TRBV9
DNA: TGTGCCAGCAGCGTAGGCGCGGCAGGTACCTACGAGCAGTACTTC
CDR3: CASSVGAAGTYEQYF

size: few
J: TRBJ2-7
D: TRBD2
V: TRBV6-5
DNA: TGTGCCAGCACACCGGGACTAGCGGGTTACAATGAGCAGTACTTC
CDR3: CASTPGLAGYNEQYF

size: NA
J: TRBJ1-2
D: NA
V: TRBV29-1
DNA: TGCAGCGTTGCGGGTGGGGGAGGGAGCAACGGCTACACCTTC
CDR3: CSVAGGGGSNGYTF

size: NA
J: TRBJ2-7
D: NA
V: TRBV29-1
DNA: TGCAGCGTTGAGTCTTTCTCCTACGAGCAGTACTTC
CDR3: CSVESFSYEQYF

size: NA
J: TRBJ1-2
D: NA
V: TRBV14
DNA: TGTGCCAGCAGCCATGCCCGGGACGGATATGGCTACACCTTC
CDR3: CASSHARDGYGYTF

size: NA
J: TRBJ1-2
D: NA
V: TRBV5-1
DNA: TGCGCCAGCAGCTTGGAGTCAGCCGCACCAAACTATGGCTACACCTTC
CDR3: CASSLESAAPNYGYTF

size: NA
J: TRBJ2-1
D: TRBD1
V: TRBV12-3/TRBV12-4
DNA: TGTGCCAGCAGTCTAAGGACAGGGGGCCTCTACAATGAGCAGTTCTTC
CDR3: CASSLRTGGLYNEQFF

size: few
J: TRBJ1-1
D: NA
V: TRBV29-1
DNA: TGCAGCGTTGTAGCAGGAATCGAGAGACGTTTGAACACTGAAGCTTTCTTT
CDR3: CSVVAGIERRLNTEAFF

size: few
J: TRBJ2-7
D: NA
V: TRBV7-2
DNA: TGTGCCAGCAGCTTAGAGCTAGCAGGTGGCTACGAGCAGTACTTC
CDR3: CASSLELAGGYEQYF

size: NA
J: TRBJ1-2
D: NA
V: TRBV28
DNA: TGTGCCAGCAGTCAGACGACTGGCTACACCTTC
CDR3: CASSQTTGYTF

size: NA
J: TRBJ2-7
D: NA
V: TRBV20-1
DNA: TGCAGTGCTAGAGAGTTGGGCGGACAATCCTACGAGCAGTACTTC
CDR3: CSARELGGQSYEQYF

size: few
J: TRBJ2-5
D: TRBD1
V: TRBV7-9
DNA: TGTGCCAGCAGCTTAATAGGGGGCGCGGAGACCCAGTACTTC
CDR3: CASSLIGGAETQYF

size: NA
J: TRBJ2-2
D: NA
V: TRBV5-1
DNA: TGCGCCAGCAGTCCCGGGACACTTAAACCGGGCGGGGAGCTGTTTTTT
CDR3: CASSPGTLKPGGELFF

size: NA
J: TRBJ2-1
D: NA
V: TRBV19
DNA: TGTGCCAGTAGTAGCGGGGCCCCCAATGAGCAGTTCTTC
CDR3: CASSSGAPNEQFF

size: NA
J: TRBJ2-1
D: TRBD2
V: TRBV6-5
DNA: TGTGCCAGCAGTTACTCGAGGCTAGCGGGAGGGAAATCCTACAATGAGCAGTTCTTC
CDR3: CASSYSRLAGGKSYNEQFF

size: NA
J: TRBJ2-3
D: TRBD2
V: TRBV13
DNA: TGTGCCAGCAGCGTGGGACTAGCGGGTAGCACAGATACGCAGTATTTT
CDR3: CASSVGLAGSTDTQYF

size: NA
J: TRBJ2-5
D: NA
V: TRBV20-1
DNA: TGCAGTGCTGACCGAGGTACTAGAAGGGAGACCCAGTACTTC
CDR3: CSADRGTRRETQYF

size: NA
J: TRBJ2-7
D: TRBD1
V: TRBV6-5
DNA: TGTGCCCGCAGTTACCAGGGGGCGGATGACGAGCAGTACTTC
CDR3: CARSYQGADDEQYF

size: NA
J: TRBJ2-5
D: NA
V: TRBV20-1
DNA: TGCAGTGCTAGACGTAGGACACAAGAGACCCAGTACTTC
CDR3: CSARRRTQETQYF

size: few
J: TRBJ1-1
D: NA
V: TRBV7-9
DNA: TGTGCCAGCAGCTTATTAACAGGTGGGGACACTGAAGCTTTCTTT
CDR3: CASSLLTGGDTEAFF

size: NA
J: TRBJ2-7
D: NA
V: TRBV7-2
DNA: TGTGCCAGCAGCTCCAGAGAAAAAAAGTCCTACGAGCAGTACTTC
CDR3: CASSSREKKSYEQYF

size: few
J: TRBJ1-4
D: NA
V: TRBV5-1
DNA: TGCGCCGGCAGCTTGTTTGGGCAGGGGAAGGAAAAACTGTTTTTT
CDR3: CAGSLFGQGKEKLFF

size: NA
J: TRBJ2-6
D: TRBD2
V: TRBV28
DNA: TGTGCCAGCTCCGGGGGGGTTATGCCCTCTGGGGCCAACGTCCTGACTTTC
CDR3: CASSGGVMPSGANVLTF

size: few
J: TRBJ2-7
D: NA
V: TRBV5-1
DNA: TGCGCCAGCAGCGGAGAAGGGAGCGACGAGCAGTACTTC
CDR3: CASSGEGSDEQYF

size: many
J: TRBJ2-5
D: TRBD2
V: TRBV5-1
DNA: TGCGCCAGCAGCCCCGGACTAGCTGGGGAGACCCAGTACTTC
CDR3: CASSPGLAGETQYF